Below, 8 T cell receptor beta chains from the same sample are listed, as sequenced in a study of early T cells in non-severe SARS-CoV-2 infection. TCRdb re-called the 5' RACE reads with MiXCR, one entry per CDR3 protein. The sample has 87,000 or so distinct CDR3 sequences; around 12% are singletons. Sequencing was done on a sample of whole blood. The receptors shown here come from an adult who was a healthcare worker with PCR-confirmed SARS-CoV-2 infection or an uninfected control (not recorded which).

The chain couples TRBV2 to TRBJ1-1, with 7 positions matching TRBD1. V lost 4 bases and J lost 6; bases outside the gene matches: 5. The CDR3 consists of 13 residues. In germline, CDR1 is SNHLY, CDR2 FYNNEI. The CDR3 DNA reads TGTGCCAGCAGTGTCGGGCAGGGGGCTGAAGCTTTCTTT. This gives the protein CASSVGQGAEAFF.

This chain's CDR3 is CASSMNRGRTDTQYF. CDR3 nucleotide sequence: TGTGCCAGTAGCATGAACAGGGGACGCACAGATACGCAGTATTTT. This chain joins TRBV7-9 and TRBJ2-3; 7 nucleotides line up with TRBD1. After removal of 9 bases from V and 1 base from J, the junction contained 10 bases not matched to a gene. Germline-derived CDR1 and CDR2 are SEHNR and FQNEAQ (reference sequence). This CDR3 contains 15 residues.

This clonotype was counted a few times. This chain uses TRBV12-3 or TRBV12-4 with TRBJ1-5; perhaps TRBD1 as D (6 bases). The V end was cut by 5 bases, the J end by 7 bases, with 18 bases between. The CDR3 consists of 15 residues. The CDR3 is CASSLKTGWVQPQHF. The CDR3 coding sequence is TGTGCCAGCAGTCTAAAGACAGGCTGGGTGCAGCCCCAGCATTTT.

This clonotype occurred once. The chain couples TRBV12-3 or TRBV12-4 to TRBJ2-1, with 8 nucleotides matching TRBD2. J was trimmed by 9 bases and V by 5 bases; bases with no gene match: 12. This CDR3 contains 15 residues. The DNA for the CDR3 is TGTGCCAGCAGTCCGACCGGGACTAGGCTTCGTGAGCAGTTCTTC. Protein product: CASSPTGTRLREQFF.

This clonotype turned up a few times. The chain employs TRBV12-3 or TRBV12-4 and TRBJ1-1, with 7 nucleotides matching TRBD1. J was trimmed by 4 bases and V by 1 base; bases with no gene match: 6. The CDR3 spans 15 residues. The CDR3: CASSLVGGSSTEAFF. The DNA of the CDR3 is TGTGCCAGCAGTTTAGTAGGGGGCTCTTCCACTGAAGCTTTCTTT.

This clonotype was recorded a few times. This sequence joins TRBV24-1 and TRBJ2-2, with a possible D match to TRBD2 (6 bases). With 2 bases removed from V and 7 bases from J, the gap between germline ends came to 13 bases. The CDR3 consists of 15 residues. CDR1 KGHDR and CDR2 SFDVKD come from the germline V gene. For the CDR3, the DNA is TGTGCCACCAGTGATTCGGGGGTAACTATCGGGGAGCTGTTTTTT. Its translation: CATSDSGVTIGELFF.

CDR3 residues: CSARLGLDTQYF. The DNA for the CDR3 is TGCAGTGCTAGACTGGGGCTCGATACGCAGTATTTT. The J gene is TRBJ2-3, the V gene TRBV20-1; the D gene is possibly TRBD1 (5 bases). Trimming pared 2 bases from V and 6 bases from J, leaving 9 bases between. The V gene's germline CDR1 is DFQATT and CDR2 SNEGSKA (reference sequence). The CDR3 length is 12 residues.

This clonotype is termed medium-sized (0.01 to 0.1%). The gene calls are TRBV7-9 and TRBJ2-7; D could derive from TRBD1 or TRBD2 (5 bases each). V dropped 3 bases and J dropped 3 bases, with 9 bases sitting between them. CDR3 size: 13 residues. Per the germline V gene, CDR1 is SEHNR and CDR2 is FQNEAQ (reference sequence). The CDR3 is CASSFREFYEQYF. In DNA, the CDR3 is TGTGCCAGCAGCTTCAGGGAGTTCTACGAGCAGTACTTC.